These T cell receptor beta chains were read from a single sample in a study of T cell responses to AZD1222 COVID-19 vaccine. Using immunoSEQ multiplex PCR, the repertoire was profiled, and TCRdb retains in-frame clones only, with some absent. The sample yields about 140,000 clones, 90% to 95% seen once. The material sequenced was peripheral blood, taken on day 0 of MenACWY control vaccination. The receptors here all came from an adult in good health. Each CDR3 is given with its conserved first and last residue. The D gene is left open where the match is weak. Where a row states a size, it is once, few, many or the class of an expanded clone; other rows omit it.

CASSPTGLAGAGDIQYF | TGTGCCAGCAGCCCGACCGGACTAGCGGGAGCTGGAGACATTCAGTACTTC | TRBJ2-4 | TRBV7-3 | NA | TRBD2
CASRDRVEQYF | TGTGCCAGCAGGGACAGGGTCGAGCAGTACTTC | TRBJ2-7 | TRBV5-6 | NA | TRBD1
CASSLEAGANYGYTF | TGCGCCAGCAGCTTGGAGGCAGGAGCTAACTATGGCTACACCTTC | TRBJ1-2 | TRBV5-1 | NA | NA
CASSPNYNEQFF | TGCGCCAGCAGCCCGAACTACAATGAGCAGTTCTTC | TRBJ2-1 | TRBV5-1 | NA | NA
CASSRTSGGLTYNEQFF | TGTGCCAGCAGCCGGACTAGCGGGGGTTTAACCTACAATGAGCAGTTCTTC | TRBJ2-1 | TRBV5-4 | NA | TRBD2
CASSRDRLNTEAFF | TGTGCCAGCAGCCGGGACAGGTTGAACACTGAAGCTTTCTTT | TRBJ1-1 | TRBV5-6 | NA | TRBD1
CASSPRPKAVTLWGQGAEITEAFF | TGTGCCAGCAGCCCCCGACCTAAAGCTGTAACATTGTGGGGACAGGGGGCAGAGATCACTGAAGCTTTCTTT | TRBJ1-1 | TRBV6-2/TRBV6-3 | NA | TRBD1
CASSLGGQGRFYGYTF | TGTGCCAGCAGCTTGGGGGGGCAGGGACGATTCTATGGCTACACCTTC | TRBJ1-2 | TRBV5-5 | NA | NA
CASSVLGVGSGNTIYF | TGTGCCAGCAGTGTCCTCGGGGTCGGCTCTGGAAACACCATATATTTT | TRBJ1-3 | TRBV6-1 | NA | NA
CASSIHPSTGTGVSYEQYF | TGTGCCAGTAGTATTCACCCATCCACCGGGACAGGGGTTTCCTACGAGCAGTACTTC | TRBJ2-7 | TRBV19 | NA | TRBD1
CASSGRVYRGRNTEAFF | TGTGCCAGCAGTGGGAGGGTCTACAGGGGGCGGAACACTGAAGCTTTCTTT | TRBJ1-1 | TRBV27 | once | TRBD1
CASSFIQGADGYTF | TGTGCCAGCAGCTTTATACAGGGGGCTGATGGCTACACCTTC | TRBJ1-2 | TRBV5-4 | NA | TRBD1
CASSTLWHRADETQYF | TGTGCCAGCAGCACCTTGTGGCACAGGGCCGACGAGACCCAGTACTTC | TRBJ2-5 | TRBV5-8 | NA | NA
CASSPIVPRNSGNTIYF | TGTGCCAGCAGTCCGATTGTCCCAAGAAACTCTGGAAACACCATATATTTT | TRBJ1-3 | TRBV7-6 | NA | NA
CASSQDPGGGDTQYF | TGTGCCAGCAGCCAAGATCCGGGGGGGGGCGATACGCAGTATTTT | TRBJ2-3 | TRBV3-1/TRBV3-2 | NA | TRBD2
CASAPGHNSPLHF | TGCGCCAGCGCCCCGGGACATAATTCACCCCTCCACTTT | TRBJ1-6 | TRBV5-1 | NA | NA
CAISDPRDGHYEQYF | TGTGCCATCAGTGACCCGCGGGACGGACACTACGAGCAGTACTTC | TRBJ2-7 | TRBV10-3 | NA | NA
CASSRRQGGTNEKLFF | TGTGCCAGCAGTCGTCGACAGGGTGGAACTAATGAAAAACTGTTTTTT | TRBJ1-4 | TRBV3-1/TRBV3-2 | NA | TRBD1
CASGILQRGTEAFF | TGTGCCAGCGGAATCCTACAGAGGGGCACTGAAGCTTTCTTT | TRBJ1-1 | TRBV5-6 | NA | NA
CASYHPPAEQYF | TGTGCCAGCTATCATCCCCCCGCAGAGCAGTACTTC | TRBJ2-7 | TRBV28 | NA | NA
CASSVATGSKLFF | TGTGCCAGCAGCGTAGCTACAGGTTCAAAACTGTTTTTT | TRBJ1-4 | TRBV9 | NA | NA
CASSAVQGPPQYF | TGTGCCAGCAGCGCAGTACAGGGCCCCCCGCAGTATTTT | TRBJ2-3 | TRBV9 | NA | NA
CASSVEGQGSTDTQYF | TGTGCCAGCAGCGTGGAAGGACAGGGATCCACAGATACGCAGTATTTT | TRBJ2-3 | TRBV9 | NA | TRBD1
CASSLEWGTEAFF | TGTGCCAGCAGCTTGGAATGGGGAACTGAAGCTTTCTTT | TRBJ1-1 | TRBV7-3 | NA | NA
CSASGDSGTQYF | TGCAGTGCTAGTGGGGATTCAGGTACGCAGTATTTT | TRBJ2-3 | TRBV20-1 | once | NA
CASSFTDTQYF | TGCGCCAGCAGCTTTACAGATACGCAGTATTTT | TRBJ2-3 | TRBV5-1 | NA | NA
CASSVDSSNQPQHF | TGTGCCAGCAGTGTAGACAGTAGCAATCAGCCCCAGCATTTT | TRBJ1-5 | TRBV27 | NA | NA